Each of the 20 T cell receptor beta chains below was sequenced from the same sample in a study of neurological immune-mediated disorders. TCRdb processed the 5' RACE reads anew with MiXCR; each CDR3 protein has one entry. The table shows 65,000 to 70,000 distinct CDR3 sequences, with 4.1% occurring only once. The source material was PBMCs. These receptors came from a man over 45 with multiple sclerosis.

This clonotype was recorded at least ten times. V and J are TRBV7-9 and TRBJ2-2; D is perhaps TRBD2 (6 bases). Trimming stripped 4 bases from V and 3 bases from J, with 15 bases between. Germline V CDR1 and CDR2: SEHNR, FQNEAQ (reference sequence). This CDR3 spans 16 amino acids. The CDR3 loop is CASSSPGEFYTGELFF. CDR3 DNA: TGTGCCAGCAGCTCTCCGGGGGAGTTTTACACCGGGGAGCTGTTTTTT.

As regards this clonotype: Since a much larger clone is just one base distant, this may be a read error. The chain recombines TRBV2 with TRBJ1-5; D remains ambiguous. Germline lookup yields CDR1 SNHLY and CDR2 FYNNEI. This CDR3 spans 13 amino acids. CDR3 residues: CASSDNSNQPQNF. For the CDR3, the DNA is TGTGCCAGCAGTGATAATAGCAATCAGCCCCAGAATTTT.

The chain has TRBV6-1 and TRBJ1-4, with D uncertain. The CDR3 loop spans 13 amino acids. The germline V gene has CDR1 MNHNS and CDR2 SASEGT. V was shortened by 2 bases and J by 8 bases, with 9 bases between the two germline ends. CDR3 residues: CASSETMGEKLFF. CDR3 bases: TGTGCCAGCAGTGAAACTATGGGGGAAAAACTGTTTTTT.

This clonotype was detected ten times or more. The V gene is TRBV20-1, the J gene TRBJ2-7, with D uncertain. CDR3 length: 12 residues. From germline, CDR1 is DFQATT and CDR2 SNEGSKA (reference sequence). V was clipped by 5 bases and J by 2 bases, with 10 bases between them. In DNA form, the CDR3 reads TGCAGTGCTCTGACACGAACCTACGAGCAGTACTTC. It is translated as CSALTRTYEQYF.

The chain recombines TRBV7-9 with TRBJ2-7; TRBD2 is a possible D gene (6 bases). The CDR3 consists of 14 residues. The germline V gene encodes CDR1 SEHNR and CDR2 FQNEAQ (reference sequence). V gave up 3 bases and J gave up 7 bases, with 16 bases separating them. The CDR3 DNA sequence: TGTGCCAGCAGCTTTTCAGGTTCCCGGGGGGAGCAGTACGTC. It is translated as CASSFSGSRGEQYV.

The CDR3 is CASSYQDRINTEAFF. CDR3 in DNA: TGTGCCAGCAGTTATCAGGACAGGATAAACACTGAAGCTTTCTTT. The V gene is TRBV12-3 or TRBV12-4, the J gene TRBJ1-1; 7 nucleotides line up with TRBD1. The CDR3 sequence is 15 residues long. V dropped 4 bases and J dropped 2; count of bases not matched to a gene: 7.

This clonotype was seen ten or more times. V is TRBV10-2 and J is TRBJ1-1, with D unclear. The CDR3 consists of 13 residues. Trimming left V 6 bases short and J 1 base short, with 9 bases between. Germline V gene data show CDR1 as WSHSY and CDR2 as SAAADI. The CDR3 sequence is CASSWSGNTEAFF. In nucleotides, the CDR3 is TGCGCCAGCAGCTGGTCAGGGAACACTGAAGCTTTCTTT.

This clonotype has just a few counts. This chain's CDR3 is CASSVAPGLETQYF. The CDR3 bases are TGTGCCAGCAGCGTAGCCCCAGGGCTGGAGACCCAGTACTTC. The chain joins TRBV9 to TRBJ2-5, with D perhaps matching TRBD1 (5 bases). Germline loops: CDR1 SGDLS, CDR2 YYNGEE. The CDR3 sequence is 14 residues long. V gave up 0 bases and J gave up 5 bases, with 11 bases separating them.

The V gene is TRBV2, the J gene TRBJ2-3; D possibly matches TRBD1 or TRBD2 (6 bases each). Per the germline V gene, CDR1 is SNHLY and CDR2 is FYNNEI. Trimming stripped 7 bases from V and 6 bases from J, with 20 bases between. CDR3 length equals 15 residues. The CDR3 sequence is CASKGGLSPVDTQYF. The CDR3 DNA reads as TGTGCCAGCAAGGGGGGACTCTCCCCGGTGGATACGCAGTATTTT.

This clonotype was observed at least ten times. This chain connects TRBV5-1 to TRBJ1-1, with D perhaps TRBD1 (5 bases). CDR3 length: 15 amino acids. Deletions cut 1 base from V and 5 bases from J, with 15 bases between. Germline values: CDR1 SGHRS, CDR2 YFSETQ. The CDR3 loop reads CASSLNAGRQTEAFF. For the CDR3, the DNA is TGCGCCAGCAGCTTGAACGCAGGGCGGCAGACTGAAGCTTTCTTT.

This clonotype came up many times. The rearrangement uses TRBV20-1 and TRBJ2-7; D is uncertain. This CDR3 region has 14 residues. V was shortened by 1 base and J by 6 bases, with 16 bases between the two germline ends. Germline assignment: CDR1 DFQATT and CDR2 SNEGSKA (reference sequence). The CDR3 DNA is TGCAGTGCTAGAGGAGTGTCCTACTCCCTCGAGCAGTACTTC. It encodes CSARGVSYSLEQYF.

This clonotype has a count of ten or more. Here the CDR3 reads CATSMAGDYGYTF. CDR3 in DNA: TGTGCCACCAGCATGGCAGGTGACTATGGCTACACCTTC. The rearrangement joins TRBV15 to TRBJ1-2; D ambiguous. The CDR3 is 13 amino acids. V dropped 4 bases and J dropped 3 bases, with 9 bases sitting between them. The germline V gene has CDR1 LNHNV and CDR2 YYDKDF (reference sequence).

This clonotype was observed many times. The chain joins TRBV4-3 to TRBJ1-2; 9 bases agree with TRBD1. The CDR3 covers 17 residues. The J segment lost 3 bases and the V segment lost 4 bases, leaving 12 bases of the junction unmatched. Germline V CDR1 and CDR2: LGHNA, YSLEER. CDR3 in DNA: TGCGCCAGCAGCCCTGGGACAGGGAACTTGGAGTACTATGGCTACACCTTC. It yields the protein CASSPGTGNLEYYGYTF.

This clonotype was picked up many times. This chain uses TRBV20-1 with TRBJ1-1; 7 bases fit TRBD1. Germline V gene sequence: CDR1 DFQATT, CDR2 SNEGSKA (reference sequence). This CDR3 is built from 13 residues. After removal of 0 bases from V and 7 bases from J, the junction contained 5 bases not matched to a gene. In DNA form, the CDR3 reads TGCAGTGCTAGAGACCCCGACAGGGTTGAAGCTTTCTTT. Translation gives CSARDPDRVEAFF.

This clonotype has just a few counts. CDR3: CASSRTGPYEQYF. The CDR3 DNA follows: TGTGCCAGCAGTAGGACAGGGCCCTACGAGCAGTACTTC. The chain combines TRBV27 with TRBJ2-7; 8 bases fit TRBD1. The CDR3 length is 13 residues. CDR1 is MNHEY, CDR2 SMNVEV, per germline (reference sequence). V was clipped by 5 bases and J by 2 bases; unmatched bases: 2.

This clonotype was detected many times. The CDR3 protein is CATSDSTGSSYNEQFF. The DNA for the CDR3 is TGTGCCACCAGTGACTCGACAGGGAGCTCCTACAATGAGCAGTTCTTC. V is TRBV24-1 and J is TRBJ2-1; 7 bases are a match to TRBD1. The V gene's germline CDR1 is KGHDR and CDR2 SFDVKD. V shed 4 bases and J 0 bases; nucleotides not matched to a gene: 5. The CDR3 has 16 residues.

This chain uses TRBV6-6 with TRBJ2-6; 9 bases align to TRBD1. The CDR3 is 17 residues long. CDR1 and CDR2 (germline): MNHNY, SVGAGI (reference sequence). V gave up 0 bases and J gave up 3 bases; unmatched junction bases: 3. CDR3 protein: CASSYSGQGNGANVLTF. For the CDR3, the DNA is TGTGCCAGCAGTTACTCTGGACAGGGGAATGGGGCCAACGTCCTGACTTTC.

In its sample, this clonotype was seen many times. The chain has TRBV5-1 and TRBJ2-1; 7 bases map to TRBD1. CDR1 and CDR2 from the germline V gene are SGHRS and YFSETQ. V trimming: 6 bases; J trimming: 9 bases; junction bases outside the gene matches: 15. The CDR3 loop spans 15 amino acids. The chain's CDR3 is CASTEVLQGSGEQFF. The CDR3 DNA is TGCGCCAGCACTGAAGTCCTACAGGGGAGCGGTGAGCAGTTCTTC.

This clonotype showed up just a few times. V usage is TRBV5-1 and J usage is TRBJ2-5; 7 bases are shared with TRBD1. The length of the CDR3 is 15 residues. Unmatched junction bases numbered 9, after V lost 4 bases and J lost 3 bases. Germline CDR1 and CDR2: SGHRS and YFSETQ. In DNA, the CDR3 is TGCGCCAGCAGCATTTACAGGGGAACCGAAGAGACCCAGTACTTC. The encoded protein is CASSIYRGTEETQYF.

This clonotype showed up many times. This sequence joins TRBV5-1 and TRBJ2-3; D may be TRBD2 (6 bases). V lost 0 bases and J 0 bases, leaving 11 bases between the germline ends. The CDR3 spans 16 residues. Per the germline V gene, CDR1 is SGHRS and CDR2 is YFSETQ. CDR3 region: CASSLVRGLSTDTQYF. The CDR3 nucleotides are TGCGCCAGCAGCTTGGTGCGGGGACTGAGCACAGATACGCAGTATTTT.